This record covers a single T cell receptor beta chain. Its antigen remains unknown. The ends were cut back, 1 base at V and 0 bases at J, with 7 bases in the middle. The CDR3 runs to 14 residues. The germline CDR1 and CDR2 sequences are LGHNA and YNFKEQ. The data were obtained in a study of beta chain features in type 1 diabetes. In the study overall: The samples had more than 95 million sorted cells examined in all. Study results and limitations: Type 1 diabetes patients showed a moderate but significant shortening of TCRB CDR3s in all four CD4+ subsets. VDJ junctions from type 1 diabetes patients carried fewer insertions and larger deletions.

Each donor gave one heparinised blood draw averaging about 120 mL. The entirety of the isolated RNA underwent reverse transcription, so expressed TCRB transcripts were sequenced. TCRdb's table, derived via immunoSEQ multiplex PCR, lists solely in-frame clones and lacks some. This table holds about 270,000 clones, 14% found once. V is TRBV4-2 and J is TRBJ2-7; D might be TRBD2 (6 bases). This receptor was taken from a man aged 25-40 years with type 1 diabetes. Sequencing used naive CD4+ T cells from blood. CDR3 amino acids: CASSQGSGSYEQYF. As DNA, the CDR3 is TGTGCCAGCAGCCAAGGTAGCGGCTCCTACGAGCAGTACTTC.